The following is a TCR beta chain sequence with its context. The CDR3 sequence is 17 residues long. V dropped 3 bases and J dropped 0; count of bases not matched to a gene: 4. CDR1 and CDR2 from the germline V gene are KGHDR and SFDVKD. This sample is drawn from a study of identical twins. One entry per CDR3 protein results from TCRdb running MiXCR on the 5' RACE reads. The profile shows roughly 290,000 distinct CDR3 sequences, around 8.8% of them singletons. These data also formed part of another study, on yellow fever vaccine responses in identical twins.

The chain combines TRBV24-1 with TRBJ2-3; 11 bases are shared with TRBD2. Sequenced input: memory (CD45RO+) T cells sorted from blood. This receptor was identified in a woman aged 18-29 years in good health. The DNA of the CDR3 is TGTGCCACCAGTGATCCCAGACTAGCGGGAAGCACAGATACGCAGTATTTT. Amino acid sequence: CATSDPRLAGSTDTQYF.